These 28 T cell receptor beta chains were sequenced from one sample in a study of cytomegalovirus exposure and HLA in healthy donors. The data were produced by immunoSEQ multiplex PCR, yet TCRdb's version contains in-frame clones alone and is incomplete. The profile shows some 180,000 clones, roughly 81% of them singletons. Sequenced: PBMCs. The receptors come from a woman aged 25 to 39 in good health and CMV-seronegative.

The gene calls are TRBV5-6 and TRBJ2-3; 7 positions match TRBD2. Germline CDR1 reads SGHDT; CDR2 reads YYEEEE. The CDR3 spans 17 residues. V shed 2 bases and J 3 bases; nucleotides not matched to a gene: 12. CDR3 amino acids: CASSLSLREGPTDTQYF. The CDR3 DNA follows: TGTGCCAGCAGCTTATCACTGAGGGAGGGGCCGACAGATACGCAGTATTTT.

V gene TRBV6-5 combines with J gene TRBJ1-5; D remains unclear. Looked up from germline, CDR1 is MNHEY and CDR2 is SVGAGI. CDR3 length: 15 amino acids. Trimming removed 6 bases from V and 6 bases from J, with 18 bases in between. For the CDR3, the DNA is TGTGCCAGCAGCCGCTATGTGATGGGAGGTCAGCCCCAGCATTTT. Translation: CASSRYVMGGQPQHF.

This clone has only a few counts. This chain uses TRBV2 with TRBJ1-6; 9 nucleotides align to TRBD1. Germline V gene lookup returns CDR1 SNHLY and CDR2 FYNNEI. The CDR3 sequence is 13 residues long. The V segment lost 8 bases and the J segment 10 bases; nucleotides outside the gene matches: 6. CDR3 in DNA: TGTGCCAGCTCGGGACAGGGACGGTCACCCCTCCACTTT. Residues: CASSGQGRSPLHF.

This clone was counted between two and nine times. V usage is TRBV19 and J usage is TRBJ1-5; weak D call: TRBD1 (5 bases). V gave up 8 bases and J gave up 0 bases, with 8 bases separating them. This CDR3 has 13 amino acids. Germline V gene lookup returns CDR1 LNHDA and CDR2 SQIVND (reference sequence). The CDR3 DNA reads TGTGCCAGTGGACAACATAGCAATCAGCCCCAGCATTTT. It translates to CASGQHSNQPQHF.

V gene TRBV5-1 combines with J gene TRBJ2-1; 12 bases are shared with TRBD2. Trimming at V came to 1 base and at J to 6 bases, leaving 2 bases not matched to a gene. CDR3 length equals 15 residues. In germline, CDR1 is SGHRS, CDR2 YFSETQ. CDR3 protein: CASSLTSGGFNEQFF. The DNA of the CDR3 is TGCGCCAGCAGCTTGACTAGCGGGGGGTTCAATGAGCAGTTCTTC.

The chain is built from TRBV6-5 and TRBJ1-1; D is ambiguous. Trimming took 6 bases from V and 0 from J, leaving 8 bases between them. This CDR3 spans 13 amino acids. Germline values: CDR1 MNHEY, CDR2 SVGAGI. CDR3 nucleotide sequence: TGTGCCAGCAGATCGACACTGAACACTGAAGCTTTCTTT. Protein product: CASRSTLNTEAFF.

This clone was recorded once. The rearrangement joins TRBV6-5 to TRBJ1-2; D remains unclear. The V end lost 8 bases, the J end lost 0 bases, and 10 bases lay between the germline ends. The CDR3 consists of 13 residues. From germline, CDR1 is MNHEY and CDR2 SVGAGI. DNA for the CDR3: TGTGCCAGCGGGGAGTTCTCTAACTATGGCTACACCTTC. Translating gives CASGEFSNYGYTF.

The chain is built from TRBV11-2 and TRBJ1-1; tentatively, D is TRBD1 (5 bases). Germline V gene lookup returns CDR1 SGHAT and CDR2 FQNNGV. V was shortened by 3 bases and J by 0 bases, with 17 bases between the two germline ends. The CDR3 extends over 17 amino acids. CDR3 in amino acids: CASSFGTRARMNTEAFF. The CDR3, as DNA: TGTGCCAGCAGCTTCGGGACTCGTGCACGGATGAACACTGAAGCTTTCTTT.

The V gene is TRBV2, the J gene TRBJ2-3, with 10 bases that match TRBD2. This CDR3 is 16 amino acids long. Germline V gives CDR1 SNHLY, CDR2 FYNNEI. The V and J ends lost 6 bases and 5 bases, in that order; junction bases with no gene match: 11. CDR3 protein: CASRVGSGRVEDTQYF. In DNA, the CDR3 is TGTGCCAGCAGGGTGGGCAGCGGGAGGGTCGAAGATACGCAGTATTTT. Complete variable domain (other parts from reference TRBV2 and TRBJ2-3): EPEVTQTPSHQVTQMGQEVILRCVPISNHLYFYWYRQILGQKVEFLVSFYNNEISEKSEIFDDQFSVERPDGSNFTLKIRSTKLEDSAMYFCASRVGSGRVEDTQYFGPGTRLTVL.

The chain has TRBV5-5 and TRBJ2-7; 7 positions agree with TRBD1. Germline V gene data show CDR1 as SGHKS and CDR2 as YYEKEE (reference sequence). J lost 3 bases, V lost 2 bases, and 8 bases had no gene match. The CDR3 runs to 15 residues. CDR3: CASSFELGQYYEQYF. In nucleotides, the CDR3 is TGTGCCAGCAGCTTCGAGTTGGGACAGTACTACGAGCAGTACTTC.

This chain connects TRBV30 to TRBJ1-5; D gene unclear. The CDR3 length is 16 residues. Trimming stripped 0 bases from V and 5 bases from J, with 17 bases between. Looked up from germline, CDR1 is GTSNPN and CDR2 is SVGIG (reference sequence). The CDR3, as DNA: TGTGCCTGGAGTGTACGGCGGGGAATGAGCGATCAGCCCCAGCATTTT. Residues: CAWSVRRGMSDQPQHF.

The chain has TRBV10-3 and TRBJ1-1, with D unclear. Germline loops: CDR1 ENHRY, CDR2 SYGVKD. CDR3 length equals 15 residues. V was cut by 7 bases and J by 4 bases, with 19 bases left in between. The CDR3 DNA follows: TGTGCCATCAAAGACCCGGGGAAGGTGGTCACTGAAGCTTTCTTT. It specifies CAIKDPGKVVTEAFF.

The chain combines TRBV5-1 with TRBJ2-5, with a weak D call TRBD2 (5 bases). The CDR3 runs 15 residues. CDR1 and CDR2 from the germline V gene are SGHRS and YFSETQ. The ends were cut back, 0 bases at V and 1 base at J, with 10 bases in the middle. The CDR3 reads CASSLAERSQETQYF. CDR3 nucleotide sequence: TGCGCCAGCAGCTTGGCCGAGCGGAGCCAAGAGACCCAGTACTTC.

J is TRBJ2-3 and V is TRBV27; 7 bases are shared with TRBD1. The CDR3 consists of 14 residues. Germline assignment: CDR1 MNHEY and CDR2 SMNVEV (reference sequence). V lost 6 bases to trimming and J lost 5 bases; unmatched junction nucleotides: 8. The CDR3 bases are TGTGCCAGCAGGACGACAGGGCGCCAAGATACGCAGTATTTT. Translation: CASRTTGRQDTQYF.

DNA for the CDR3: TGTGCCAGCAGTTTATATGGCGGGGGCCGGACCTTAGTCAATGAGCAGTTCTTC. It encodes CASSLYGGGRTLVNEQFF. The gene calls are TRBV28 and TRBJ2-1, with TRBD2 as a possible D gene (7 bases). Trimming took off 1 base at V and 6 bases at J, with 22 bases between the two ends. The V gene's germline CDR1 is MDHEN and CDR2 SYDVKM. This CDR3 is 18 amino acids long.

V is TRBV10-3 and J is TRBJ2-7; D gene ambiguous. From germline, CDR1 is ENHRY and CDR2 SYGVKD. V dropped 0 bases and J dropped 2 bases, with 11 bases sitting between them. The CDR3 runs 15 residues. The CDR3 is CAISESGKPTYEQYF. DNA for the CDR3: TGTGCCATCAGTGAGTCGGGCAAGCCAACCTACGAGCAGTACTTC.

This chain connects TRBV5-8 to TRBJ1-4; D perhaps matches TRBD1 (6 bases). This CDR3 contains 12 residues. Trimming left V 4 bases short and J 7 bases short, with 8 bases between. The germline V gene has CDR1 SGHTS and CDR2 YDEGEE. The CDR3 sequence is CASSATGEKLFF. In nucleotides, the CDR3 is TGTGCCAGCAGCGCGACAGGTGAAAAACTGTTTTTT.

J is TRBJ2-5 and V is TRBV29-1, with TRBD1 identical over 9 bases. The length of the CDR3 is 13 residues. V gave up 6 bases and J gave up 4 bases; unmatched junction bases: 6. The V gene's germline CDR1 is SQVTM and CDR2 ANQGSEA. Here the CDR3 DNA reads TGCAGCGTCAGGGGACAGGGTGGAGAGACCCAGTACTTC. Translating it yields CSVRGQGGETQYF.

This clone has just one count. The chain uses TRBV4-1 and TRBJ1-3; TRBD1 agrees at 8 bases. The CDR3 has 16 amino acids. V lost 4 bases to trimming and J lost 1 base; unmatched junction nucleotides: 6. Germline CDR1 is MGHRA and CDR2 is YSYEKL. The CDR3 DNA is TGCGCCAGCAGCCGAGGACAGGGAACGTCTGGAAACACCATATATTTT. Translated, it gives CASSRGQGTSGNTIYF.

This sequence joins TRBV2 and TRBJ1-1; 9 positions match TRBD1. The CDR3 runs 14 residues. The V gene's germline CDR1 is SNHLY and CDR2 FYNNEI. J gave up 5 bases and V 3 bases, and 4 bases lay outside the gene matches. Here the CDR3 reads CASSEQQGATEAFF. CDR3 DNA sequence: TGTGCCAGCAGTGAGCAACAGGGGGCAACTGAAGCTTTCTTT.

This chain uses TRBV30 with TRBJ1-1; tentative D call: TRBD1 (5 bases). Germline CDR1 GTSNPN, CDR2 SVGIG (reference sequence). Trimming pared 0 bases from V and 3 bases from J, leaving 11 bases between. The CDR3 has 14 residues. This CDR3 is CAWSVGGTHTEAFF. In nucleotides, the CDR3 is TGTGCCTGGAGTGTTGGGGGGACGCACACTGAAGCTTTCTTT.

The V gene is TRBV19, the J gene TRBJ2-5; 9 nucleotides align to TRBD2. CDR1 is LNHDA, CDR2 SQIVND, per germline (reference sequence). The CDR3 has 16 amino acids. The V segment lost 2 bases and the J segment 2 bases; nucleotides outside the gene matches: 6. CDR3 sequence (DNA): TGTGCCAGTAGTATATCAGCGGGAGGCCTACAAGAGACCCAGTACTTC. As protein: CASSISAGGLQETQYF.

The V gene is TRBV5-1, the J gene TRBJ2-3; TRBD2 is a possible D gene (5 bases). V shed 6 bases and J shed 0 bases, with 11 bases lying between them. This CDR3 has 14 amino acids. Germline V gene lookup returns CDR1 SGHRS and CDR2 YFSETQ. Here the CDR3 DNA reads TGCGCCAGCAAGCCGGGGAGAAGCACAGATACGCAGTATTTT. Protein: CASKPGRSTDTQYF.

A single count supports this clone. The chain employs TRBV7-9 and TRBJ2-1; possible D gene TRBD2, 5 bases. Germline CDR1 SEHNR, CDR2 FQNEAQ (reference sequence). V lost 0 bases, J lost 7 bases, and 10 bases lay in between. CDR3 length: 14 amino acids. The CDR3 bases are TGTGCCAGCAGCTTAGCCTGGGAGAAGAATGAGCAGTTCTTC. Protein: CASSLAWEKNEQFF.

The chain is built from TRBV13 and TRBJ1-5, with unresolved D. The CDR3 is made up of 13 amino acids. CDR1 is PRHDT, CDR2 FYEKMQ, per germline (reference sequence). V shed 0 bases and J shed 5 bases, with 5 bases lying between them. Here the CDR3 DNA reads TGTGCCAGCAGCTTAGGTTCCGATCAGCCCCAGCATTTT. It specifies CASSLGSDQPQHF. Together with reference TRBV13 and TRBJ1-5, the CDR3 gives the full variable domain: AAGVIQSPRHLIKEKRETATLKCYPIPRHDTVYWYQQGPGQDPQFLISFYEKMQSDKGSIPDRFSAQQFSDYHSELNMSSLELGDSALYFCASSLGSDQPQHFGDGTRLSIL.

V gene TRBV25-1 combines with J gene TRBJ1-4, with D possibly TRBD1 on 5 matching bases. CDR3 length: 15 residues. Trimming cost V 3 bases and J 9 bases, with 17 bases left between them. Germline CDR1 reads MGHDK; CDR2 reads SYGVNS. CDR3 region: CASSETRAPDKKLFF. CDR3 sequence (DNA): TGTGCCAGCAGTGAGACCAGGGCCCCGGACAAAAAACTGTTTTTT. Full variable domain (missing parts from reference TRBV25-1 and TRBJ1-4): EADIYQTPRYLVIGTGKKITLECSQTMGHDKMYWYQQDPGMELHLIHYSYGVNSTEKGDLSSESTVSRIRTEHFPLTLESARPSHTSQYLCASSETRAPDKKLFFGSGTQLSVL.

V and J are TRBV5-1 and TRBJ2-3; tentative D call: TRBD1 (6 bases). The V and J ends lost 6 bases and 5 bases respectively, with 16 bases between them. Germline V lookup: CDR1 SGHRS, CDR2 YFSETQ. The CDR3 length is 14 residues. CDR3 residues: CASKAGRGGDTQYF. Here the CDR3 DNA reads TGCGCCAGCAAAGCCGGCCGAGGGGGAGATACGCAGTATTTT.

V and J are TRBV7-9 and TRBJ2-1, with TRBD2 matching 9 bases. Unmatched junction bases numbered 6, after V lost 2 bases and J lost 7 bases. There are 15 residues in the CDR3. Germline CDR1 is SEHNR and CDR2 is FQNEAQ (reference sequence). The CDR3 nucleotides read TGTGCCAGCAGCTTAAGCCCTAGCGGGGCAAATGAGCAGTTCTTC. It specifies CASSLSPSGANEQFF.